This record looks at one TCR beta chain sequence and its context. Researchers ran the PCR with 60 Vbeta and 13 Jbeta primers. Assay: immunoSEQ multiplex PCR; the TCRdb copy retains only in-frame clones and omits some. This table holds 130,000 or so clones, roughly three quarters found once. These donors counted as nominally healthy when sampled, but unrecorded immune exposures were likely. These data come from a study of cytomegalovirus exposure and HLA in healthy donors. Germline values: CDR1 MNHNS, CDR2 SASEGT. Between the trimmed V and J ends, which lost 5 bases and 0 bases, there was a span of 4 bases. This CDR3 is 12 amino acids long.

The receptor was isolated from a young man in good health and CMV-seronegative. The sequenced sample consisted of PBMCs. J is TRBJ2-5 and V is TRBV6-1; D not resolved. CDR3 amino acids: CASSRDQETQYF. The CDR3 nucleotides are TGTGCCAGCAGTCGAGACCAAGAGACCCAGTACTTC.